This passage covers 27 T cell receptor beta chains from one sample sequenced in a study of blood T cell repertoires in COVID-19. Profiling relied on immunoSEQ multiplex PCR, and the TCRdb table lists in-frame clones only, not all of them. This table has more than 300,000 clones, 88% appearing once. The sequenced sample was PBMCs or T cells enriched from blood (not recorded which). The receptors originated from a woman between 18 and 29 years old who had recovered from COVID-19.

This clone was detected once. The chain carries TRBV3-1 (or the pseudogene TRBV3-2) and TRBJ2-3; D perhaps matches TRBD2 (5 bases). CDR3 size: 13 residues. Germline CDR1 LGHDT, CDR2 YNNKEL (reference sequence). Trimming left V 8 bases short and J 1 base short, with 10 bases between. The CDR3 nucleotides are TGTGCCAGCGAGGTGAGGGGCACAGATACGCAGTATTTT. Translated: CASEVRGTDTQYF.

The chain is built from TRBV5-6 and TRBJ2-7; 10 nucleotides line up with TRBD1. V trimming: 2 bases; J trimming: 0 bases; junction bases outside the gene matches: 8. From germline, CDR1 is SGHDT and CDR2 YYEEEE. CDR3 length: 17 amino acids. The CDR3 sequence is CASSLILGQGTSYEQYF. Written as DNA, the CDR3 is TGTGCCAGCAGCTTAATTCTGGGACAGGGGACCTCCTACGAGCAGTACTTC. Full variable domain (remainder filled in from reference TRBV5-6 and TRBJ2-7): DAGVTQSPTHLIKTRGQQVTLRCSPKSGHDTVSWYQQALGQGPQFIFQYYEEEERQRGNFPDRFSGHQFPNYSSELNVNALLLGDSALYLCASSLILGQGTSYEQYFGPGTRLTVT.

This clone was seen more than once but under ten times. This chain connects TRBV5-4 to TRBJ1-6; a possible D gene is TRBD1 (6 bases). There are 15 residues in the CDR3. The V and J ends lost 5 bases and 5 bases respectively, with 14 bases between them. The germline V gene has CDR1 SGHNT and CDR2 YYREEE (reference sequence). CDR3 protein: CASRRIDRNNSPLHF. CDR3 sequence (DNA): TGTGCCAGCAGGCGGATTGACAGGAATAATTCACCCCTCCACTTT.

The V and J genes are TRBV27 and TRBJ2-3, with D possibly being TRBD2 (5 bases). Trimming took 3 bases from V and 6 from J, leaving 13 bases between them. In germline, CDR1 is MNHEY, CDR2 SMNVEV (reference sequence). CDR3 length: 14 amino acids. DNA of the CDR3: TGTGCCAGCAGTTTGGACCTAGCCCCGGATACGCAGTATTTT. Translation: CASSLDLAPDTQYF.

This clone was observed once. The CDR3 loop is CACSRASGNTIYF. CDR3 DNA sequence: TGTGCCTGTTCCAGGGCCTCTGGAAACACCATATATTTT. This chain links TRBV30 with TRBJ1-3, with D perhaps matching TRBD1 (5 bases). The ends were cut back, 6 bases at V and 0 bases at J, with 9 bases in the middle. Germline loops: CDR1 GTSNPN, CDR2 SVGIG (reference sequence). This CDR3 is 13 amino acids long.

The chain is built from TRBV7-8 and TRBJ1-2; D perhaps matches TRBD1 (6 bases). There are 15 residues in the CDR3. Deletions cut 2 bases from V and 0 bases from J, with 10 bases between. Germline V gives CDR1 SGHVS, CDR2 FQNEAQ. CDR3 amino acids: CASSLIGGPNYGYTF. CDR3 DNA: TGTGCCAGCAGCTTAATTGGGGGCCCTAACTATGGCTACACCTTC.

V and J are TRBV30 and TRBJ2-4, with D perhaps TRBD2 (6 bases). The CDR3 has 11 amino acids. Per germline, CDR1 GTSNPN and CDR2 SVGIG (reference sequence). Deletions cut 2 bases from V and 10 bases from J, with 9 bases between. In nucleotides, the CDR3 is TGTGCCTGGAGTTCTGGGGGGATTCAGTACTTC. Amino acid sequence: CAWSSGGIQYF.

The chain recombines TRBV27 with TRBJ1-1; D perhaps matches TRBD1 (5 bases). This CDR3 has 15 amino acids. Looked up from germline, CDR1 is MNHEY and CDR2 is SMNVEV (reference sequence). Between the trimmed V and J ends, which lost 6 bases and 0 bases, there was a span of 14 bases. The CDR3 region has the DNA TGTGCCAGCAGCCTAGTACAGGACGTGAACACTGAAGCTTTCTTT. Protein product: CASSLVQDVNTEAFF.

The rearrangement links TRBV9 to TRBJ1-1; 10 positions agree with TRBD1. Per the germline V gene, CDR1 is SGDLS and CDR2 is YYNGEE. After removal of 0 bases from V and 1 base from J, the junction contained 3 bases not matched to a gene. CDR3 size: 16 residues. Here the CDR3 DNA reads TGTGCCAGCAGCGTAGTAGACAGGGGGCCGAACACTGAAGCTTTCTTT. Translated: CASSVVDRGPNTEAFF.

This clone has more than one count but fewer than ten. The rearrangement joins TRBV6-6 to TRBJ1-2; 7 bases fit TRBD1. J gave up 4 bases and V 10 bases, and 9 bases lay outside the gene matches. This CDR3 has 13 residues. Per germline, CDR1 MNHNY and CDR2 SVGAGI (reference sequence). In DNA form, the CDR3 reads TGTGCCACCGCCACGACAGGGCCCTATGGCTACACCTTC. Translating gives CATATTGPYGYTF.

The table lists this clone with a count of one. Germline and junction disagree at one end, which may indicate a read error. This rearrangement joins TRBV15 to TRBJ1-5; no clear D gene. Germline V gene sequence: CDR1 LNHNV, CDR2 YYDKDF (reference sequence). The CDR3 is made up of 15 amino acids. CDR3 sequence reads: CATSGEGTLNQPQHF. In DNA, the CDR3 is TGTGCCACCAGCGGAGAAGGAACACTAAATCAGCCCCAGCATTTT.

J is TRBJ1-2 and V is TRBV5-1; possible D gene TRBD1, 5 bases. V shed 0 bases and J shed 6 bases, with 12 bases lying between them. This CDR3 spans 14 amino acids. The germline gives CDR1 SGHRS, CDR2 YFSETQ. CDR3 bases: TGCGCCAGCAGCTTGGCAGCACCGGGGGATGGCTACACCTTC. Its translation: CASSLAAPGDGYTF.

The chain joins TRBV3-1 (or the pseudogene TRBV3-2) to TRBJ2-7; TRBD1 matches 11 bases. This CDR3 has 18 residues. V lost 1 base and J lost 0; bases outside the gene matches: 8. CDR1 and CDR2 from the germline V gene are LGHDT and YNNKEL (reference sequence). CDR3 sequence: CASSQGSRTGGASYEQYF. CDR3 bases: TGTGCCAGCAGCCAAGGGTCGCGGACAGGGGGCGCCTCCTACGAGCAGTACTTC.

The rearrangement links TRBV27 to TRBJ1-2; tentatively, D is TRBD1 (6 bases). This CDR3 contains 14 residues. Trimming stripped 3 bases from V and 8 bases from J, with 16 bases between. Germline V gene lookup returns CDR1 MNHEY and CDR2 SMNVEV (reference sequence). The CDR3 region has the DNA TGTGCCAGCAGTTTGGGGCAGGGGATATGGGGCTACACCTTC. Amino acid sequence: CASSLGQGIWGYTF.

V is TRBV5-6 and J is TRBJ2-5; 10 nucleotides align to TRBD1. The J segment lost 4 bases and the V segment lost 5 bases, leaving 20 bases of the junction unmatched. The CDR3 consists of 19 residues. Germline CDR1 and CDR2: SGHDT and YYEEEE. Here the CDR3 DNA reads TGTGCCAGCAGTCATCTACACTTCCCGGGACAGGGGACGACAGAGACCCAGTACTTC. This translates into CASSHLHFPGQGTTETQYF.

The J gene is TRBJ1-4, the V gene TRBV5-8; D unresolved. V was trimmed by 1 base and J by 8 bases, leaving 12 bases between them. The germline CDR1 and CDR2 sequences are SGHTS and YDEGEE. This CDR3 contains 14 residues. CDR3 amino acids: CASSLYGGSEKLFF. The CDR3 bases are TGTGCCAGCAGCTTGTACGGAGGCTCCGAAAAACTGTTTTTT.

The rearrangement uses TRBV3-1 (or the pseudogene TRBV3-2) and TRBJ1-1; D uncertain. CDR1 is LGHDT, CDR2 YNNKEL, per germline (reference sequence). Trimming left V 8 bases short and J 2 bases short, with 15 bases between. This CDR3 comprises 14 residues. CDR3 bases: TGTGCCAGCTCCCTCGGCCGGGGAAACACTGAAGCTTTCTTT. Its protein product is CASSLGRGNTEAFF.

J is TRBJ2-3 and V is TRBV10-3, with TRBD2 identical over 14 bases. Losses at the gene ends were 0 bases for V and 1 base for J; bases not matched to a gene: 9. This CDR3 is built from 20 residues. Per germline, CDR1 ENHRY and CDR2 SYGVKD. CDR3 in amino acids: CAISESLPGLAGARTDTQYF. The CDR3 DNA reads TGTGCCATCAGTGAGTCTCTTCCGGGACTAGCGGGGGCCCGCACAGATACGCAGTATTTT.

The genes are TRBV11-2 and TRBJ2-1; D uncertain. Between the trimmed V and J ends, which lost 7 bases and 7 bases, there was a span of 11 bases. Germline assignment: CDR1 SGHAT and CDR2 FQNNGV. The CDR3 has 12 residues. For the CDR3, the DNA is TGTGCCAGCACTCCGTCCGTGAATGAGCAGTTCTTC. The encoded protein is CASTPSVNEQFF.

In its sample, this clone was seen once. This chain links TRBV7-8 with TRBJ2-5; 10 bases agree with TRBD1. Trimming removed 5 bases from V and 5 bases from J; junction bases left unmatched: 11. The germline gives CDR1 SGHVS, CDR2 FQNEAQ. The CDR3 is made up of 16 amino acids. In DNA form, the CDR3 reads TGTGCCAGCAGCCTATCGACAGGGGGCGGTTTCGAGACCCAGTACTTC. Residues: CASSLSTGGGFETQYF.

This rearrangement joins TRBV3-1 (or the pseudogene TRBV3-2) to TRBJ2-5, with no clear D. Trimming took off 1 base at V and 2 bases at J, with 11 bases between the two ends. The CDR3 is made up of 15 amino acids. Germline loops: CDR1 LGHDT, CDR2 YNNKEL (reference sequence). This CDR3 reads CASSQANPGQETQYF. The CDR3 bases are TGTGCCAGCAGCCAAGCCAACCCAGGACAAGAGACCCAGTACTTC.

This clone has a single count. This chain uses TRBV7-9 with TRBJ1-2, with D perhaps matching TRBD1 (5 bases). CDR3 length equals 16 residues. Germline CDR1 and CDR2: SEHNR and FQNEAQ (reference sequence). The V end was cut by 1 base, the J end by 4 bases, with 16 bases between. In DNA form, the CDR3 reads TGTGCCAGCAGCTTAGTTTACGGGGACTCCACCTATGGCTACACCTTC. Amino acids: CASSLVYGDSTYGYTF. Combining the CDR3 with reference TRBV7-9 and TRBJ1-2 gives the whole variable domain DTGVSQNPRHKITKRGQNVTFRCDPISEHNRLYWYRQTLGQGPEFLTYFQNEAQLEKSRLLSDRFSAERPKGSFSTLEIQRTEQGDSAMYLCASSLVYGDSTYGYTFGSGTRLTVV.

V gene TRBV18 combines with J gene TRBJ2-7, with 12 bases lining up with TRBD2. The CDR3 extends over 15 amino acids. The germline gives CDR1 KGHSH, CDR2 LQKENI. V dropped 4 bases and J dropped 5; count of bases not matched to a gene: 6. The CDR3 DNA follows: TGTGCCAGCTCACAAACTAGCGGGGGGTTCAACGAGCAGTACTTC. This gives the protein CASSQTSGGFNEQYF. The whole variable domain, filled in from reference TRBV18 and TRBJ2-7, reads NAGVMQNPRHLVRRRGQEARLRCSPMKGHSHVYWYRQLPEEGLKFMVYLQKENIIDESGMPKERFSAEFPKEGPSILRIQQVVRGDSAAYFCASSQTSGGFNEQYFGPGTRLTVT.

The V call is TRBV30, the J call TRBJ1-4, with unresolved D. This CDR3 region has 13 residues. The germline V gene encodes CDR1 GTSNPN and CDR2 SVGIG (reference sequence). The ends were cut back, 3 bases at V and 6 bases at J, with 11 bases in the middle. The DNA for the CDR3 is TGTGCCTGGAGGGCCGACTTCCATGAAAAACTGTTTTTT. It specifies CAWRADFHEKLFF.

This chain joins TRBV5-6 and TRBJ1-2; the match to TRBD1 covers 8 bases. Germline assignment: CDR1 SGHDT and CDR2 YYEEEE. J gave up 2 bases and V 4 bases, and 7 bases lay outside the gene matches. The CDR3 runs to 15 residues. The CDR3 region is CASSHTWTGNYGYTF. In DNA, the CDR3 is TGTGCCAGCAGCCATACATGGACAGGGAACTATGGCTACACCTTC.

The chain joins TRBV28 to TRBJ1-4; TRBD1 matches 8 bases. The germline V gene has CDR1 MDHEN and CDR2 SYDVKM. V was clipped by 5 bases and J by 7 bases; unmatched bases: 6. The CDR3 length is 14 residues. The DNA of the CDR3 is TGTGCCAGCAGTCAAGGACAGGGTCCTGAAAAACTGTTTTTT. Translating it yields CASSQGQGPEKLFF.

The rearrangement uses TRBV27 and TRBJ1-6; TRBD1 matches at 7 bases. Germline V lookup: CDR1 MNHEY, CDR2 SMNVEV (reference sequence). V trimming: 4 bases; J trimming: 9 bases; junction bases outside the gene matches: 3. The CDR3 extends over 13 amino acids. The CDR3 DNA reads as TGTGCCAGCAGTTCGACAGGGTCTTCACCCCTCCACTTT. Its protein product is CASSSTGSSPLHF.